This T cell receptor (beta chain) was captured by sequencing in a study of T cell repertoires in cytomegalovirus infection. Study details: Public TCR beta signature analysis indicated the presence of both CMV infection and matching HLA type. General observations from the study: Dominant in the ex vivo response were TCR beta clonotypes restricted by HLA-C and specific for CMV.

MiXCR, run by TCRdb on the reads, gives a single entry per CDR3 protein. The repertoire includes a few hundred thousand distinct CDR3 sequences, 8% to 10% of them detected once, and around 4% sits in the top ten. This clonotype was counted many times. Its antigen is as yet unknown. Input material: PBMCs. The TCR originated in a human donor in good health (CMV status not recorded). Some clones in this sample may be carry-over from other donors' samples.

CDR3 residues: CASSLLARWGTSGDTDTQYF. CDR3 DNA: TGTGCCAGCAGTTTATTGGCTCGTTGGGGGACTAGCGGGGACACAGATACGCAGTATTTT. The chain joins TRBV28 to TRBJ2-3; the match to TRBD2 covers 13 bases. Germline trimming cut 1 base from V and 2 bases from J; bases unmatched to any gene: 12. CDR3 length: 20 amino acids. Germline CDR1 is MDHEN and CDR2 is SYDVKM.